This T cell receptor beta chain comes out of a study of Graves' ophthalmopathy and Graves' hyperthyroidism. Germline loops: CDR1 SQVTM, CDR2 ANQGSEA. The V and J ends lost 8 bases and 4 bases respectively, with 17 bases between them. The CDR3 consists of 13 residues. RNA transcripts yielded amplified TCR beta CDR3 regions. Second-round multiplex PCR came after first-round RT-PCR with HTBI primers. A single record per CDR3 protein comes from TCRdb applying MiXCR to the multiplex PCR reads. The data show hundreds of thousands of distinct CDR3 sequences, with about 20% seen just once and around 7% held by the top ten.

Input material: peripheral blood. This sequence originates from a woman under 30 with stable Graves' hyperthyroidism. Some clones in this sample may be carry-over from other donors' samples. J is TRBJ2-5 and V is TRBV29-1; no clear D gene. This CDR3 reads CSHGPDGGETQYF. CDR3 coding DNA: TGCAGCCATGGACCGGACGGCGGAGAGACCCAGTACTTC.